The next 6 T cell receptor beta chains were all read from a single sample in a study of T cell changes during pregnancy in multiple sclerosis. The table came from immunoSEQ multiplex PCR; TCRdb's copy has only in-frame clones and leaves some out. The table lists about 51,000 clones, roughly 94% of them singletons. The starting material was CD4+ T cells from peripheral blood mononuclear cells, obtained in the second trimester of pregnancy. Receptors originate from a female donor with multiple sclerosis, enrolled in a pregnancy study.

This clone was counted a single time. The chain uses TRBV11-2 and TRBJ2-2; D might be TRBD1 (5 bases). The V and J ends lost 3 bases and 6 bases respectively, with 8 bases between them. CDR1 and CDR2 (germline): SGHAT, FQNNGV. The CDR3 runs 13 residues. The CDR3 here is CASSFRVPGELFF. The CDR3 DNA reads TGTGCCAGCAGCTTCAGGGTCCCCGGGGAGCTGTTTTTT.

V gene TRBV25-1 combines with J gene TRBJ2-3; 10 bases align to TRBD2. CDR1 and CDR2 from the germline V gene are MGHDK and SYGVNS. V was pared by 5 bases and J by 4 bases, with 6 bases of the junction left unmatched. CDR3 length equals 15 residues. In DNA, the CDR3 is TGTGCCAGCAGTAGCGCTAGCGGGGGCGCAGATACGCAGTATTTT. It codes for CASSSASGGADTQYF.

The chain employs TRBV9 and TRBJ2-4, with TRBD2 identical over 9 bases. The CDR3 length is 14 residues. The V gene's germline CDR1 is SGDLS and CDR2 YYNGEE. Trimming at V came to 3 bases and at J to 7 bases, leaving 5 bases not matched to a gene. The CDR3 region is CASSGLAGLNIQYF. The CDR3 DNA reads as TGTGCCAGCAGCGGGCTAGCGGGACTTAACATTCAGTACTTC.

The CDR3 nucleotides are TGTGCCAGCAGTCCACAGGTCCTAACCTACGAGCAGTACTTC. It yields the protein CASSPQVLTYEQYF. The V gene is TRBV27, the J gene TRBJ2-7, with D perhaps TRBD1 (5 bases). Looked up from germline, CDR1 is MNHEY and CDR2 is SMNVEV (reference sequence). This CDR3 is built from 14 residues. The ends were cut back, 5 bases at V and 2 bases at J, with 13 bases in the middle.

The CDR3, as DNA: TGTGCCAGCAGCTCAGGGGTCCGGGAAAAACTGTTTTTT. It translates to CASSSGVREKLFF. The rearrangement uses TRBV5-6 and TRBJ1-4, with D perhaps matching TRBD1 (6 bases). In germline, CDR1 is SGHDT, CDR2 YYEEEE. V was trimmed by 3 bases and J by 8 bases, leaving 11 bases between them. The length of the CDR3 is 13 residues.

The rearrangement uses TRBV4-3 and TRBJ1-2; the D gene is possibly TRBD1 (5 bases). The V and J ends lost 4 bases and 7 bases respectively, with 13 bases between them. The CDR3 loop spans 13 amino acids. CDR1 is LGHNA, CDR2 YSLEER, per germline. CDR3 sequence (DNA): TGCGCCAGCAGCCCAGGCAGGGATTCTGGCTACACCTTC. Translating it yields CASSPGRDSGYTF.